This TCR beta chain originates from a study of cytomegalovirus exposure and HLA in healthy donors. The study's findings and limits: Rare TCR sequences predominated, though certain public TCRs were found in many donors. An analysis done earlier found most TCR beta V segments productive about 90% or about 30% of the time. An analysis was carried out later, and it reportedly showed fewer N-insertions in an Asian-associated ancestry cluster than the approximately 670-donor mean.

With 60 Vbeta and 13 Jbeta primers, the PCR was carried out. Assay used: immunoSEQ multiplex PCR; TCRdb lists only in-frame clones, some missing. The sample yields approximately 180,000 clones, 77% seen once. A note on this clone: Antigen: not known.

The CDR3 spans 14 residues. The V end lost 4 bases, the J end lost 8 bases, and 14 bases lay between the germline ends. Germline CDR1 reads MNHEY; CDR2 reads SMNVEV (reference sequence). The sample comprised PBMCs. The rearrangement uses TRBV27 and TRBJ2-2; D is unresolved. This clonotype was obtained from a woman aged 60-75 years in good health and CMV-seropositive. This chain's CDR3 is CASSSAVPSGELFF. CDR3 nucleotide sequence: TGTGCCAGCAGTTCCGCAGTCCCTTCGGGGGAGCTGTTTTTT.